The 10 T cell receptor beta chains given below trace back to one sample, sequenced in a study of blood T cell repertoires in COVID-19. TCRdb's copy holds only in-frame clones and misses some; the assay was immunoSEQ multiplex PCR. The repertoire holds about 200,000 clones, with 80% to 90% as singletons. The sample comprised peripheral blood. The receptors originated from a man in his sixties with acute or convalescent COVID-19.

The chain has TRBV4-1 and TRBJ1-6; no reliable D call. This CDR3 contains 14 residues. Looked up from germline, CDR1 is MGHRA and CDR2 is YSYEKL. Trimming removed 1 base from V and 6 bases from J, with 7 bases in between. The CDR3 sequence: CASSQGGGNSPLHF. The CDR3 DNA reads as TGCGCCAGCAGCCAAGGTGGCGGTAATTCACCCCTCCACTTT.

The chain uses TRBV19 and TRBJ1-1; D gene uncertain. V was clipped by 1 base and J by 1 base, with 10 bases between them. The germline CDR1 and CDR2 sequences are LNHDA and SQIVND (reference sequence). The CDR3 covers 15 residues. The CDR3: CASSIVGGENTEAFF. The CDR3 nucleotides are TGTGCCAGTAGTATAGTCGGTGGAGAGAACACTGAAGCTTTCTTT.

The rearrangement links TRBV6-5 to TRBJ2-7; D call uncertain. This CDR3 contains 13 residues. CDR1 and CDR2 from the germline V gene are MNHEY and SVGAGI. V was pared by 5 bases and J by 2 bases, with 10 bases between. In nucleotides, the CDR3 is TGTGCCAGCAGTCCAACGGTTACCTACGAGCAGTACTTC. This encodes CASSPTVTYEQYF.

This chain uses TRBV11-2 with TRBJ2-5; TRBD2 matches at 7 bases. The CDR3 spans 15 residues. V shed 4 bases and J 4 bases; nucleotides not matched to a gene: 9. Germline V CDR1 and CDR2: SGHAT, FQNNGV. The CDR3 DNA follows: TGTGCCAGCAGCTGGGGGGGTGTCGGGCCAGAGACCCAGTACTTC. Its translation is CASSWGGVGPETQYF. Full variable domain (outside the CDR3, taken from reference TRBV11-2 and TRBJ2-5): EAGVAQSPRYKIIEKRQSVAFWCNPISGHATLYWYQQILGQGPKLLIQFQNNGVVDDSQLPKDRFSAERLKGVDSTLKIQPAKLEDSAVYLCASSWGGVGPETQYFGPGTRLLVL.

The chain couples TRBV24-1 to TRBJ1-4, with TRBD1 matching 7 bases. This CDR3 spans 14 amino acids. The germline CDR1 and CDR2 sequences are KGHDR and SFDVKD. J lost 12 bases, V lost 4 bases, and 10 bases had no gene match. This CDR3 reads CATSEPDRDLELFF. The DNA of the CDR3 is TGTGCCACCAGTGAACCCGACAGGGATCTGGAACTGTTTTTT.

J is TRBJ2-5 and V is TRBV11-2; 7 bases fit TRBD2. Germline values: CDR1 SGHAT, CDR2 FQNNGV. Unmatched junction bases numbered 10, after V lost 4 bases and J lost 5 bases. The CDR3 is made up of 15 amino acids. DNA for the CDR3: TGTGCCAGCAGCTCGATGCTAGCGGTAGGGGAGACCCAGTACTTC. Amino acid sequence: CASSSMLAVGETQYF.

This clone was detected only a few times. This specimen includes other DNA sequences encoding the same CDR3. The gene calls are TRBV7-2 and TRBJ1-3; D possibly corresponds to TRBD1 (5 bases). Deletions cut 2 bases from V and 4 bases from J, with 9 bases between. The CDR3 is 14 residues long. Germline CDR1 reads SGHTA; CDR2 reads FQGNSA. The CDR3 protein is CASSLLGQGNTIYF. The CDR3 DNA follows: TGTGCCAGCAGCTTACTCGGACAAGGAAACACCATATATTTT.

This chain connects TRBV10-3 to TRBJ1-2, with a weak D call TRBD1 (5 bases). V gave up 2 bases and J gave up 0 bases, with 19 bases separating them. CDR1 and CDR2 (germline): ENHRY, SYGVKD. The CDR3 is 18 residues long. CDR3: CAISEVGADRQANYGYTF. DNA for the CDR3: TGTGCCATCAGTGAGGTTGGGGCAGATCGACAAGCTAACTATGGCTACACCTTC.

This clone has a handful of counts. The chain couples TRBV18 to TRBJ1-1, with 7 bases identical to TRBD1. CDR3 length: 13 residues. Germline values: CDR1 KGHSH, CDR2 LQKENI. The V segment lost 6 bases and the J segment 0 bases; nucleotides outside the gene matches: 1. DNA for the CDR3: TGTGCCAGCTCCGGGACAGTGAACACTGAAGCTTTCTTT. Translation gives CASSGTVNTEAFF.

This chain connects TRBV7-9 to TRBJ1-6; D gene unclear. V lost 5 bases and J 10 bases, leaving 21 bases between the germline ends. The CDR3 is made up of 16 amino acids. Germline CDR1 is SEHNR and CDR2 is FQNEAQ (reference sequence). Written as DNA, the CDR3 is TGTGCCAGCAGCCCCGAGGGTCCGGGAAGGAACTCACCCCTCCACTTT. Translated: CASSPEGPGRNSPLHF.